This T cell receptor (beta chain) was recovered during a study of persistence of HIV-infected CD4 T cells. The immunoSEQ assay was version 4, run in survey mode. The protocol was immunoSEQ multiplex PCR, while the TCRdb copy is restricted to in-frame clones and leaves out a portion. The profile shows 40,000 to 60,000 clones, around 90% of them singletons. This clone was picked up a small number of times. Antigen specificity is unknown. Trimming removed 3 bases from V and 6 bases from J, with 15 bases in between. CDR1 SGHNT and CDR2 YENEEA come from the germline V gene. The CDR3 contains 14 residues. This nonspecific control used anti-CD3/anti-CD28 bead stimulation of CD4+ T cells. Responding CD4+ T cells were sorted by upregulation of both CD40 ligand and CD69.

The chain joins TRBV11-3 to TRBJ2-7; possible D gene TRBD2, 6 bases. Source: CD4+ T cells sorted from PBMCs after roughly 17-hour stimulation, taken from a patient who received antiretroviral therapy. This clonotype originated in an adult woman with HIV who was CMV-seropositive. Here the CDR3 DNA reads TGTGCCAGCAGCTTTGGCGGCTTGGGAGGCGAGCAGTACTTC. Encoded protein: CASSFGGLGGEQYF.